The 32 T cell receptor beta chains below come from one sample, sequenced in a study of somatic mutations in cytotoxic T cells in rheumatoid arthritis. The data were produced by immunoSEQ multiplex PCR, yet TCRdb's version contains in-frame clones alone and is incomplete. Of roughly 15,000 clones listed, around four fifths are singletons. The material sequenced was CD8+ T cells sorted from blood. The source is an adult with rheumatoid arthritis.

The J gene is TRBJ1-2, the V gene TRBV7-9; TRBD1 aligns across 7 bases. The V gene's germline CDR1 is SEHNR and CDR2 FQNEAQ (reference sequence). The CDR3 loop spans 16 amino acids. The J segment lost 3 bases and the V segment lost 5 bases, leaving 12 bases of the junction unmatched. The CDR3 nucleotides are TGTGCCAGCAGCCAATCAGGGGGAATGGAGGACTATGGCTACACCTTC. It translates to CASSQSGGMEDYGYTF.

The CDR3 DNA follows: TGCGCCAGCAGCCCCCCTACCGCAACTAATGAAAAACTGTTTTTT. This translates into CASSPPTATNEKLFF. The genes are TRBV4-1 and TRBJ1-4; D is uncertain. The germline gives CDR1 MGHRA, CDR2 YSYEKL. The CDR3 spans 15 residues. V gave up 4 bases and J gave up 0 bases, with 9 bases separating them.

V gene TRBV27 combines with J gene TRBJ2-3; D gene unclear. CDR3 length: 15 residues. Germline V gives CDR1 MNHEY, CDR2 SMNVEV (reference sequence). V was pared by 0 bases and J by 2 bases, with 9 bases between. The CDR3 protein is CASSLSWRTTDTQYF. CDR3 coding DNA: TGTGCCAGCAGTTTATCATGGAGAACCACAGATACGCAGTATTTT.

V and J are TRBV5-4 and TRBJ1-2; D is perhaps TRBD1 (6 bases). V shed 4 bases and J shed 6 bases, with 22 bases lying between them. CDR1 and CDR2 from the germline V gene are SGHNT and YYREEE (reference sequence). The CDR3 is 16 amino acids. The CDR3 DNA reads TGTGCCAGCAGCCCGGTACGCACACAGGGAGTAGATGGCTACACCTTC. It translates to CASSPVRTQGVDGYTF.

The rearrangement joins TRBV9 to TRBJ1-2; TRBD1 aligns across 8 bases. Trimming cost V 2 bases and J 4 bases; bases outside gene matches: 13. The CDR3 consists of 17 residues. Germline values: CDR1 SGDLS, CDR2 YYNGEE. DNA for the CDR3: TGTGCCAGCAGCGTCGACGGAACAGGGGGATCAACCTATGGCTACACCTTC. Translating it yields CASSVDGTGGSTYGYTF. Full variable domain (remainder filled in from reference TRBV9 and TRBJ1-2): DSGVTQTPKHLITATGQRVTLRCSPRSGDLSVYWYQQSLDQGLQFLIQYYNGEERAKGNILERFSAQQFPDLHSELNLSSLELGDSALYFCASSVDGTGGSTYGYTFGSGTRLTVV.

This chain connects TRBV5-5 to TRBJ2-1; no firm D call. The CDR3 extends over 12 amino acids. Germline assignment: CDR1 SGHKS and CDR2 YYEKEE (reference sequence). V dropped 1 base and J dropped 6 bases, with 5 bases sitting between them. CDR3 sequence: CASSLLGNEQFF. In nucleotides, the CDR3 is TGTGCCAGCAGCTTGCTCGGCAATGAGCAGTTCTTC. The entire variable domain, with the rest obtained from reference TRBV5-5 and TRBJ2-1, is as follows: DAGVTQSPTHLIKTRGQQVTLRCSPISGHKSVSWYQQVLGQGPQFIFQYYEKEERGRGNFPDRFSARQFPNYSSELNVNALLLGDSALYLCASSLLGNEQFFGPGTRLTVL.

The table lists this clone with a few counts. The rearrangement links TRBV2 to TRBJ2-2, with TRBD2 as a possible D gene (5 bases). The CDR3 runs 15 residues. V was cut by 4 bases and J by 5 bases, with 14 bases left in between. The germline CDR1 and CDR2 sequences are SNHLY and FYNNEI. The CDR3 coding sequence is TGTGCCAGCAGTGGAGGGAACGTGATGACCGGGGAGCTGTTTTTT. It translates to CASSGGNVMTGELFF.

The V gene is TRBV19, the J gene TRBJ2-3, with TRBD1 identical over 9 bases. Germline V gives CDR1 LNHDA, CDR2 SQIVND (reference sequence). The ends lost 0 bases at V and 2 bases at J; junction bases unmatched: 3. The CDR3 contains 16 residues. Here the CDR3 reads CASSIEGTGITDTQYF. CDR3 sequence (DNA): TGTGCCAGTAGTATAGAAGGGACAGGGATCACAGATACGCAGTATTTT.

V usage is TRBV9 and J usage is TRBJ2-5, with D possibly being TRBD2 (6 bases). The CDR3 has 17 residues. V was cut by 2 bases and J by 2 bases, with 19 bases left in between. Germline assignment: CDR1 SGDLS and CDR2 YYNGEE. In DNA form, the CDR3 reads TGTGCCAGCAGCGTTGACTTATGGGACGGGGGTCAAGAGACCCAGTACTTC. Amino acid sequence: CASSVDLWDGGQETQYF.

This chain uses TRBV5-1 with TRBJ2-3; D remains ambiguous. CDR3 length equals 17 residues. With 2 bases removed from V and 2 bases from J, the gap between germline ends came to 18 bases. The germline V gene encodes CDR1 SGHRS and CDR2 YFSETQ. CDR3 region: CASSFAAASRTTDTQYF. CDR3 nucleotides: TGCGCCAGCAGCTTCGCGGCAGCATCACGAACCACAGATACGCAGTATTTT.

This clone is a singleton in its sample. This chain connects TRBV7-6 to TRBJ1-2, with 9 bases that match TRBD1. Germline lookup yields CDR1 SGHVS and CDR2 FNYEAQ. There are 13 residues in the CDR3. Trimming cost V 5 bases and J 4 bases; bases outside gene matches: 2. CDR3 sequence: CASSAGQGYGYTF. The CDR3 DNA sequence: TGTGCCAGCAGCGCGGGACAGGGCTATGGCTACACCTTC.

CDR3 in DNA: TGTGCCAGCAGCTTCACAGGGTCTCAGGAGACCCAGTACTTC. Translating gives CASSFTGSQETQYF. The chain is built from TRBV11-2 and TRBJ2-5; maybe TRBD1 (6 bases). CDR3 length equals 14 residues. V was cut by 3 bases and J by 5 bases, with 13 bases left in between. The germline gives CDR1 SGHAT, CDR2 FQNNGV.

The DNA of the CDR3 is TGTGCCTCCGGACAGGGTGATCAGCCCCAGCATTTT. Residues: CASGQGDQPQHF. The chain combines TRBV7-8 with TRBJ1-5; 8 nucleotides match TRBD1. CDR3 length: 12 amino acids. The trim removed 11 bases at V and 5 bases at J, leaving 5 bases unmatched. Germline V gives CDR1 SGHVS, CDR2 FQNEAQ.

The chain links TRBV7-9 to TRBJ2-1, with a possible D match to TRBD2 (6 bases). Germline V gives CDR1 SEHNR, CDR2 FQNEAQ (reference sequence). The ends were cut back, 6 bases at V and 0 bases at J, with 21 bases in the middle. The CDR3 length is 18 residues. In nucleotides, the CDR3 is TGTGCCAGCAGTTCCCCTGAGTGGGAGGCGGGCTCCTACAATGAGCAGTTCTTC. This sequence encodes CASSSPEWEAGSYNEQFF. The whole variable domain, filled in from reference TRBV7-9 and TRBJ2-1, reads DTGVSQNPRHKITKRGQNVTFRCDPISEHNRLYWYRQTLGQGPEFLTYFQNEAQLEKSRLLSDRFSAERPKGSFSTLEIQRTEQGDSAMYLCASSSPEWEAGSYNEQFFGPGTRLTVL.

This chain links TRBV18 with TRBJ2-7; unclear D gene. The CDR3 is 12 residues long. Germline V gene data show CDR1 as KGHSH and CDR2 as LQKENI. The V end lost 4 bases, the J end lost 6 bases, and 10 bases lay between the germline ends. The CDR3 reads CASSRSLGEQYF. Written as DNA, the CDR3 is TGTGCCAGCTCACGCTCGCTCGGCGAGCAGTACTTC.

The genes are TRBV15 and TRBJ2-3; D not certain. The germline V gene encodes CDR1 LNHNV and CDR2 YYDKDF (reference sequence). Between the trimmed V and J ends, which lost 5 bases and 4 bases, there was a span of 10 bases. CDR3 length equals 13 residues. The CDR3 reads CATSGSSPDTQYF. The CDR3, as DNA: TGTGCCACCAGCGGCAGTAGCCCAGATACGCAGTATTTT. The full variable domain, with the rest looked up from reference TRBV15 and TRBJ2-3, is DAMVIQNPRYQVTQFGKPVTLSCSQTLNHNVMYWYQQKSSQAPKLLFHYYDKDFNNEADTPDNFQSRRPNTSFCFLDIRSPGLGDTAMYLCATSGSSPDTQYFGPGTRLTVL.

There are a few counts of this clone. The CDR3 region has the DNA TGTGCCAGCAGCTTCCCTTCCAGGGGGGAGCCTGAAGCTTTCTTT. Its protein product is CASSFPSRGEPEAFF. This chain joins TRBV7-9 and TRBJ1-1; TRBD1 matches at 7 bases. J gave up 6 bases and V 3 bases, and 10 bases lay outside the gene matches. Germline CDR1 is SEHNR and CDR2 is FQNEAQ (reference sequence). There are 15 residues in the CDR3.

The rearrangement uses TRBV28 and TRBJ1-5; D gene uncertain. The CDR3 runs to 13 residues. The ends were cut back, 8 bases at V and 2 bases at J, with 10 bases in the middle. Germline V gives CDR1 MDHEN, CDR2 SYDVKM. CDR3 DNA sequence: TGTGCCAGCTCCAATGGGGGCAATCAGCCCCAGCATTTT. It is translated as CASSNGGNQPQHF.

This clone was recorded a few times. The gene calls are TRBV19 and TRBJ2-1, with 7 bases identical to TRBD2. With 5 bases clipped from V and 4 bases from J, the junction kept 2 bases outside the gene matches. There are 13 residues in the CDR3. Germline V gene lookup returns CDR1 LNHDA and CDR2 SQIVND (reference sequence). The chain's CDR3 is CASSLADYNEQFF. DNA of the CDR3: TGTGCCAGTAGTCTAGCGGATTACAATGAGCAGTTCTTC.

This chain joins TRBV9 and TRBJ1-2, with D hard to call. Trimming stripped 3 bases from V and 4 bases from J, with 13 bases between. This CDR3 has 14 residues. Germline CDR1 and CDR2: SGDLS and YYNGEE. CDR3 DNA: TGTGCCAGCAGCGACCCCGTCTCCAGCTATGGCTACACCTTC. Translation gives CASSDPVSSYGYTF.

The chain recombines TRBV28 with TRBJ2-1, with D possibly being TRBD1 or TRBD2 (5 bases each). CDR3 length: 15 amino acids. Germline CDR1 and CDR2: MDHEN and SYDVKM. V lost 8 bases and J 0 bases, leaving 14 bases between the germline ends. The CDR3 DNA reads as TGTGCCAGCGGGGCACAGAGGGACTCCTACAATGAGCAGTTCTTC. Amino acid sequence: CASGAQRDSYNEQFF.

This clone occurred a few times. CDR3 sequence reads: CASSESGANQPQHF. The CDR3 coding sequence is TGCGCCAGCAGTGAGTCAGGGGCCAATCAGCCCCAGCATTTT. The chain combines TRBV10-1 with TRBJ1-5; maybe TRBD1 (5 bases). This CDR3 is 14 amino acids long. Germline CDR1 reads WNHNN; CDR2 reads SYGVQD (reference sequence). Trimming left V 0 bases short and J 3 bases short, with 6 bases between.

This clone was counted once. The V gene is TRBV6-5, the J gene TRBJ1-1; 8 bases are shared with TRBD1. The V gene's germline CDR1 is MNHEY and CDR2 SVGAGI. The CDR3 totals 13 residues. V trimming: 0 bases; J trimming: 12 bases; junction bases outside the gene matches: 6. The CDR3 bases are TGTGCCAGCAGTTACTCGAGTCGGACAGGGACTTTCTTT. Translation: CASSYSSRTGTFF.

V usage is TRBV2 and J usage is TRBJ2-3; D is possibly TRBD1 or TRBD2 (5 bases each). The germline CDR1 and CDR2 sequences are SNHLY and FYNNEI. V lost 3 bases, J lost 6 bases, and 16 bases lay in between. This CDR3 contains 15 residues. CDR3 amino acids: CASSEGPQNLDTQYF. The CDR3 nucleotides read TGTGCCAGCAGTGAGGGACCCCAAAATCTGGATACGCAGTATTTT.

The V gene is TRBV5-4, the J gene TRBJ1-4; 7 nucleotides agree with TRBD1. The germline V gene encodes CDR1 SGHNT and CDR2 YYREEE (reference sequence). CDR3 length equals 14 residues. The trim removed 4 bases at V and 8 bases at J, leaving 8 bases unmatched. The CDR3 sequence is CASSPEGAGEKLFF. DNA for the CDR3: TGTGCCAGCAGCCCCGAGGGGGCGGGGGAAAAACTGTTTTTT.

This chain uses TRBV13 with TRBJ2-7; 7 nucleotides line up with TRBD1. CDR3 size: 14 residues. Germline V gene sequence: CDR1 PRHDT, CDR2 FYEKMQ (reference sequence). The ends lost 0 bases at V and 3 bases at J; junction bases unmatched: 2. The CDR3 sequence is CASSLGQGIYEQYF. The DNA for the CDR3 is TGTGCCAGCAGCTTAGGACAGGGGATCTACGAGCAGTACTTC.

This chain uses TRBV5-6 with TRBJ2-1; maybe TRBD2 (5 bases). The CDR3 is 15 residues long. Germline CDR1 SGHDT, CDR2 YYEEEE. The V end lost 4 bases, the J end lost 4 bases, and 15 bases lay between the germline ends. The CDR3 loop reads CASSRKLEEYNEQFF. The CDR3 DNA is TGTGCCAGCAGCCGGAAACTAGAGGAGTACAATGAGCAGTTCTTC.

A few counts support this clone. The chain employs TRBV18 and TRBJ1-2; possible D gene TRBD1, 5 bases. CDR3 length: 13 residues. Trimming took off 2 bases at V and 4 bases at J, with 8 bases between the two ends. Germline V gene data show CDR1 as KGHSH and CDR2 as LQKENI. CDR3 in amino acids: CASSPGAAYGYTF. CDR3 sequence (DNA): TGTGCCAGCTCACCAGGGGCCGCCTATGGCTACACCTTC.

The CDR3 DNA reads as TGTGCCAGCAGTTACGGACTAGCGGGGGGAATAGATACGCAGTATTTT. It is translated as CASSYGLAGGIDTQYF. The chain links TRBV28 to TRBJ2-3; 14 nucleotides agree with TRBD2. The CDR3 is 16 amino acids. CDR1 and CDR2 from the germline V gene are MDHEN and SYDVKM. The J segment lost 5 bases and the V segment lost 4 bases, leaving 5 bases of the junction unmatched.

The CDR3 spells CASSSSMGQGASGNTIYF. The CDR3 nucleotides are TGTGCCAGCAGCTCCTCTATGGGACAGGGGGCTTCTGGAAACACCATATATTTT. V and J are TRBV5-5 and TRBJ1-3; 12 bases agree with TRBD1. The CDR3 is 18 amino acids. Germline V gene data show CDR1 as SGHKS and CDR2 as YYEKEE (reference sequence). The ends lost 3 bases at V and 1 base at J; junction bases unmatched: 8.

The J gene is TRBJ1-1, the V gene TRBV6-6; D gene uncertain. The V end was cut by 8 bases, the J end by 5 bases, with 6 bases between. Per the germline V gene, CDR1 is MNHNY and CDR2 is SVGAGI (reference sequence). The CDR3 loop spans 10 amino acids. The CDR3 region is CASSGTEAFF. CDR3 in DNA: TGTGCCAGCTCCGGGACTGAAGCTTTCTTT.

The chain joins TRBV2 to TRBJ1-4; D is perhaps TRBD1 (5 bases). CDR1 and CDR2 (germline): SNHLY, FYNNEI. This CDR3 region has 16 residues. Deletions cut 2 bases from V and 5 bases from J, with 15 bases between. CDR3 in DNA: TGTGCCAGCAGTGAATGGGGGTCAGCCTCAAATGAAAAACTGTTTTTT. Translating gives CASSEWGSASNEKLFF.